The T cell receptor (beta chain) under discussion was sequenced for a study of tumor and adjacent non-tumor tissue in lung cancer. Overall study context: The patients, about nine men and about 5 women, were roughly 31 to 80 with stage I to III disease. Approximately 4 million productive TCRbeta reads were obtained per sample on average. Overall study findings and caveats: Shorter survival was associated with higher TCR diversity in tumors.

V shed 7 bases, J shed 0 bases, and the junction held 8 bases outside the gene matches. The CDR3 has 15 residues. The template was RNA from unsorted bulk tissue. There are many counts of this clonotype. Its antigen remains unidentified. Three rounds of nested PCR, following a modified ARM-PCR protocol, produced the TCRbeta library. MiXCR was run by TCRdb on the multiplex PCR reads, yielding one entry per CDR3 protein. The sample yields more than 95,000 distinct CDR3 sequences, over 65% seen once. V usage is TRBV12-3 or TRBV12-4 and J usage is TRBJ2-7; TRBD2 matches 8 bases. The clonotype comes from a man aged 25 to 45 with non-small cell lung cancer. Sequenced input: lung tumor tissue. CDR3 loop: CASKDRTSPSYEQYF. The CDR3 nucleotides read TGTGCCAGCAAAGATCGGACTAGCCCCTCCTACGAGCAGTACTTC.